This TCR beta chain is from a study of T cells in Graves' hyperthyroidism and ophthalmopathy. The CDR3 has 14 residues. V lost 5 bases and J 4 bases, leaving 14 bases between the germline ends. Germline values: CDR1 SGHTA, CDR2 FQGTGA. This clonotype was observed at least ten times. Regions amplified from RNA transcripts were the TCR beta CDR3 regions. The study used the HTBI primer set for a first-round RT-PCR of the TCR CDR3. MiXCR, applied by TCRdb to the multiplex PCR reads, yields one record per CDR3 protein. The sample has around 620,000 distinct CDR3 sequences, about 14% seen once; the top ten hold 6.5% to 9%.

The clonotype comes from a woman aged 18-35 years with Graves' ophthalmopathy. The V and J genes are TRBV7-3 and TRBJ1-1, with no clear D. What was sequenced was blood. The CDR3 spells CASSLGSSGTEAFF. In DNA, the CDR3 is TGTGCCAGCAGCCTGGGGTCGTCCGGCACTGAAGCTTTCTTT. Full variable domain (outside the CDR3, taken from reference TRBV7-3 and TRBJ1-1): GAGVSQTPSNKVTEKGKYVELRCDPISGHTALYWYRQSLGQGPEFLIYFQGTGAADDSGLPNDRFFAVRPEGSVSTLKIQRTERGDSAVYLCASSLGSSGTEAFFGQGTRLTVV.